These 4 T cell receptor beta chains were sequenced from one sample in a study of shared clonotypes between healthy human individuals. Libraries were prepared by immunoSEQ multiplex PCR; TCRdb keeps only in-frame clonotypes and omits some of them. The sample holds 2 million to 2.5 million clones, just under 95% seen once. The sample was naive CD4+ T cells from PBMCs. The subset: CD45RA+ positively selected. The receptors shown here come from a young man in good health. Some clones in this sample may be carry-over from other donors' samples.

The chain recombines TRBV5-1 with TRBJ2-4; the match to TRBD2 covers 10 bases. Trimming at V came to 5 bases and at J to 1 base, leaving 0 bases not matched to a gene. This CDR3 has 14 residues. The germline CDR1 and CDR2 sequences are SGHRS and YFSETQ. CDR3 sequence reads: CASSSGRAKNIQYF. Written as DNA, the CDR3 is TGCGCCAGCAGTAGCGGGAGGGCCAAAAACATTCAGTACTTC.

The gene calls are TRBV4-1 and TRBJ2-7; D gene unclear. The V and J ends lost 5 bases and 2 bases respectively, with 22 bases between them. This CDR3 spans 17 amino acids. Germline V gene sequence: CDR1 MGHRA, CDR2 YSYEKL. CDR3 sequence: CASSYKGPFGNPYEQYF. In DNA, the CDR3 is TGCGCCAGCAGCTACAAAGGCCCATTTGGAAACCCCTACGAGCAGTACTTC.

The chain couples TRBV28 to TRBJ2-7; 7 nucleotides line up with TRBD1. The CDR3 sequence is 14 residues long. Germline trimming cut 3 bases from V and 3 bases from J; bases unmatched to any gene: 5. Germline V gene data show CDR1 as MDHEN and CDR2 as SYDVKM. The DNA for the CDR3 is TGTGCCAGCAGTTTCTCGGACAGGTACTACGAGCAGTACTTC. Encoded protein: CASSFSDRYYEQYF. Filled out from reference TRBV28 and TRBJ2-7, the complete variable domain reads DVKVTQSSRYLVKRTGEKVFLECVQDMDHENMFWYRQDPGLGLRLIYFSYDVKMKEKGDIPEGYSVSREKKERFSLILESASTNQTSMYLCASSFSDRYYEQYFGPGTRLTVT.

V and J are TRBV7-3 and TRBJ2-5, with D tentatively TRBD1 (6 bases). Germline CDR1 and CDR2: SGHTA and FQGTGA. V was trimmed by 2 bases and J by 1 base, leaving 11 bases between them. The CDR3 is 15 amino acids. Here the CDR3 reads CASSLGRQAQETQYF. The CDR3 bases are TGTGCCAGCAGCTTAGGTCGACAGGCCCAAGAGACCCAGTACTTC.